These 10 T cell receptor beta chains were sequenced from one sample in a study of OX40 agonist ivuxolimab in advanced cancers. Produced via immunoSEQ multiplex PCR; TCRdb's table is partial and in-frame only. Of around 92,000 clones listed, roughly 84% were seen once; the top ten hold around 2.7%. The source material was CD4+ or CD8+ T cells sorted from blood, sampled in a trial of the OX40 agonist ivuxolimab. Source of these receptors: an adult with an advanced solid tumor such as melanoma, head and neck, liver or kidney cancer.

The CDR3 protein is CATKSVLQGGYTF. The CDR3 region has the DNA TGTGCCACCAAGTCGGTTCTCCAGGGTGGCTACACCTTC. The chain combines TRBV28 with TRBJ1-2; tentatively, D is TRBD1 (5 bases). The CDR3 runs 13 residues. Looked up from germline, CDR1 is MDHEN and CDR2 is SYDVKM. The ends were cut back, 10 bases at V and 7 bases at J, with 19 bases in the middle.

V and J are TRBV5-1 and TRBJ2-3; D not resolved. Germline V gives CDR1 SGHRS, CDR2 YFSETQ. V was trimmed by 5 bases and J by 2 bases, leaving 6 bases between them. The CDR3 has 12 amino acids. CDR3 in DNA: TGCGCCAGCAGTATGGACACAGATACGCAGTATTTT. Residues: CASSMDTDTQYF.

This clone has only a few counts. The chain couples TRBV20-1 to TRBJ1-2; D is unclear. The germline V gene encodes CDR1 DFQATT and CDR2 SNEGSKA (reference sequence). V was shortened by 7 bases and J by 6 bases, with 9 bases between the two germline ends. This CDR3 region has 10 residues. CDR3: CSGARDGYTF. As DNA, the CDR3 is TGCAGTGGTGCCCGGGATGGCTACACCTTC.

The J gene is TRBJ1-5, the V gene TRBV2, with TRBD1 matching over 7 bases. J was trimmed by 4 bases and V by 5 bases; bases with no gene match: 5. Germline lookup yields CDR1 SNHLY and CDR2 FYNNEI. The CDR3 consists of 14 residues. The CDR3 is CASSTRQGNQPQHF. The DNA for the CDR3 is TGTGCCAGCAGTACGAGACAGGGTAATCAGCCCCAGCATTTT.

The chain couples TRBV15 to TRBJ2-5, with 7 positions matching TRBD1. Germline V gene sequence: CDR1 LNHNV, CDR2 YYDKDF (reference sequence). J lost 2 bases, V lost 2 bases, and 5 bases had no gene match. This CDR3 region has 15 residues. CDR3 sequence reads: CATSRRSGQQETQYF. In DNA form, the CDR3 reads TGTGCCACCAGCAGACGGTCGGGACAGCAAGAGACCCAGTACTTC.

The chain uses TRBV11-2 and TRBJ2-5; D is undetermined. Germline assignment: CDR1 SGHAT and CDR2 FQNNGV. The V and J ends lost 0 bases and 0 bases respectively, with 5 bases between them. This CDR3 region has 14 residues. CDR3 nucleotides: TGTGCCAGCAGCTTAGATCGGAACCAAGAGACCCAGTACTTC. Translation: CASSLDRNQETQYF.

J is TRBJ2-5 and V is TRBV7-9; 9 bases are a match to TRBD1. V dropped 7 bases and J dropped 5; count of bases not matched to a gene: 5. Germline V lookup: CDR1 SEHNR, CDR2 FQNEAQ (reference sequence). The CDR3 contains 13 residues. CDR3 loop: CASTGQGWETQYF. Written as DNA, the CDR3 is TGTGCCAGCACAGGACAGGGGTGGGAGACCCAGTACTTC.

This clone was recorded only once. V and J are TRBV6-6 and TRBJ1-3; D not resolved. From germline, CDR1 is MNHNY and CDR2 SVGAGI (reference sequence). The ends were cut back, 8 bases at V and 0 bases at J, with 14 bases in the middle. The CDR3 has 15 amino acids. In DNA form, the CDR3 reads TGTGCCAGCCAGGCCGCGGGTAACTCTGGAAACACCATATATTTT. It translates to CASQAAGNSGNTIYF.

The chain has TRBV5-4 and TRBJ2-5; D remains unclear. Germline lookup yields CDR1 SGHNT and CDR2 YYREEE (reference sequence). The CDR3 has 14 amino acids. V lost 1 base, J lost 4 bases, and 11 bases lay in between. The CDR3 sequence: CASSLRVMAETQYF. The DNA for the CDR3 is TGTGCCAGCAGCTTGAGGGTGATGGCAGAGACCCAGTACTTC.

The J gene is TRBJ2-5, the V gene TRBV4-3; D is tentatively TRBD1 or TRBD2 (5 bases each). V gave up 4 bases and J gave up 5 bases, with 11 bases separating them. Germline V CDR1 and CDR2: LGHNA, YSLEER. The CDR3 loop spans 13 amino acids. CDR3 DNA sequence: TGCGCCAGCAGCCCCGGGGCCGCGGAGACCCAGTACTTC. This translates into CASSPGAAETQYF.